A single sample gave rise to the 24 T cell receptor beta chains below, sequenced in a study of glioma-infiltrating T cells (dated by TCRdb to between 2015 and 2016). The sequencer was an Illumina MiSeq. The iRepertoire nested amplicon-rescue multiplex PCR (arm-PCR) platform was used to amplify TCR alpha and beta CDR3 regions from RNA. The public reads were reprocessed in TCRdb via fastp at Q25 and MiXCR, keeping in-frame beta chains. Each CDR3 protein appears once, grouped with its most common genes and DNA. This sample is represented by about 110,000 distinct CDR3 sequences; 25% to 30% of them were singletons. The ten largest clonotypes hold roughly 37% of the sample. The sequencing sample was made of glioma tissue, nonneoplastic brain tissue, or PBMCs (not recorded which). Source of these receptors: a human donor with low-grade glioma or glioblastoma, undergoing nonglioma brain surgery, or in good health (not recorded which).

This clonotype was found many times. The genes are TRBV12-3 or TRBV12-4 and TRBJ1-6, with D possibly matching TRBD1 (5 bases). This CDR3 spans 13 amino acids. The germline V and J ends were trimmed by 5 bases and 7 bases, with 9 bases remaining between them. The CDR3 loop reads CASSRDGNSPLHF. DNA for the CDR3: TGTGCCAGCAGTCGGGACGGGAATTCACCCCTCCACTTT.

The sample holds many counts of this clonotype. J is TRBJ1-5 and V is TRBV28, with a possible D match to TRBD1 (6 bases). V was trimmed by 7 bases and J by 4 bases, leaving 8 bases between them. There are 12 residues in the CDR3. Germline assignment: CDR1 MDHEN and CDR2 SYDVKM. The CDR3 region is CASKGTNQPQHF. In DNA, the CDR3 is TGTGCCAGCAAGGGGACAAATCAGCCCCAGCATTTT.

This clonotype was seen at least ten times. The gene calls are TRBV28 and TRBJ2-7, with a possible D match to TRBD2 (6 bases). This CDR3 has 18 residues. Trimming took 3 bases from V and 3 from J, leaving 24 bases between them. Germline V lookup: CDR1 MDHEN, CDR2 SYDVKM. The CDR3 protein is CASSFWDGRRSIFYEQYF. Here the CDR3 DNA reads TGTGCCAGCAGTTTTTGGGACGGGAGACGGTCGATTTTCTACGAGCAGTACTTC.

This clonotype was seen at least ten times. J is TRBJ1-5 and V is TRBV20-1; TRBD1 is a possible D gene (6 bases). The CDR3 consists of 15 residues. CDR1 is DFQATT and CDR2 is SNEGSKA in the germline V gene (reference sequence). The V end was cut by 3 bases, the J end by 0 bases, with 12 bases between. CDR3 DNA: TGCAGTGCTAGGCGGACAGAAGTTAGCAATCAGCCCCAGCATTTT. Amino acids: CSARRTEVSNQPQHF.

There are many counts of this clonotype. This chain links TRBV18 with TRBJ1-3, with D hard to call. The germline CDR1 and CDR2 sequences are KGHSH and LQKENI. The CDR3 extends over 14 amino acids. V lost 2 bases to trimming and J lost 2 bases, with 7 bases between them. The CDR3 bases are TGTGCCAGCTCACCAAGCGCAGCTGGAAACACCATATATTTT. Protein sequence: CASSPSAAGNTIYF.

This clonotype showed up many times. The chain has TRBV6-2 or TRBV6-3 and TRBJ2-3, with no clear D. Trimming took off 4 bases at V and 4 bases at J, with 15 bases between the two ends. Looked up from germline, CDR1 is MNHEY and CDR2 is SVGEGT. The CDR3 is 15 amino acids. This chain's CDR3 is CASSFTQERPDTQYF. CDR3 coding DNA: TGTGCCAGCAGTTTCACTCAAGAGAGGCCAGATACGCAGTATTTT.

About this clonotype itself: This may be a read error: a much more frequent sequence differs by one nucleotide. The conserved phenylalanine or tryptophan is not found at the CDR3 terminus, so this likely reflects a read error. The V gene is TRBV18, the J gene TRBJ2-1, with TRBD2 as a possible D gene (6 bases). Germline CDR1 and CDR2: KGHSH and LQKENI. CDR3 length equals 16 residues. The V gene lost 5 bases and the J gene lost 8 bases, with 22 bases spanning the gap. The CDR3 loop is CASSYLRGLPSDEQFL. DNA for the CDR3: TGTGCCAGCTCATATTTGCGAGGACTACCCAGCGATGAGCAGTTCTTA.

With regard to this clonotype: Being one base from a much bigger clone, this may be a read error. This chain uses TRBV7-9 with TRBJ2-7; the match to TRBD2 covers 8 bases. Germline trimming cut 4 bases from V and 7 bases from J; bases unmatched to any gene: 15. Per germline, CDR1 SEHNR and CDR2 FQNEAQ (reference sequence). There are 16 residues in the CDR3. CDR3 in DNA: TGTGCCAGCAGCTCCCTCGGGGCGGGAGGCTACAATGAGCAGTACTTC. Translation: CASSSLGAGGYNEQYF.

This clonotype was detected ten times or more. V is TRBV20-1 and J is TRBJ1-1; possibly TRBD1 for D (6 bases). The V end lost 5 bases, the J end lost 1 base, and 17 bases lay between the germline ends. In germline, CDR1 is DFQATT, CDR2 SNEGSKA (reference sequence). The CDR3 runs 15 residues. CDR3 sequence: CSALRPGQTNTEAFF. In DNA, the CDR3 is TGCAGTGCTCTTAGACCCGGACAGACGAACACTGAAGCTTTCTTT.

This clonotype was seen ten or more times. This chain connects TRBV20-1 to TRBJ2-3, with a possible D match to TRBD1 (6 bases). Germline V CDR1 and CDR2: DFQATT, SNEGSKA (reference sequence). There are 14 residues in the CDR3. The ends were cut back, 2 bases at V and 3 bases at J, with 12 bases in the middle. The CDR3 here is CSARRGQGTDTQYF. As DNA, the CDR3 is TGCAGTGCTAGACGAGGGCAGGGGACAGATACGCAGTATTTT.

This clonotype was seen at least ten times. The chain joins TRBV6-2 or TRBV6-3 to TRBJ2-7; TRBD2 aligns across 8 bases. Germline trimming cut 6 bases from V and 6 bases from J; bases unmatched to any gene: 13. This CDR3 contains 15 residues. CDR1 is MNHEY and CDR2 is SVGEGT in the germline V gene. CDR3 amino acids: CASSLVGTRSSEQYF. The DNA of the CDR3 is TGTGCCAGCAGCCTAGTGGGGACTAGGTCAAGCGAGCAGTACTTC.

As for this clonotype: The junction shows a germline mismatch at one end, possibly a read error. The CDR3 is CASNLRGRGERHF. The CDR3 bases are TGTGCCAGCAACCTCAGGGGGCGAGGGGAGCGGCACTTC. V is TRBV6-2 or TRBV6-3 and J is TRBJ2-7, with 8 bases aligning to TRBD1. The length of the CDR3 is 13 residues. Germline V CDR1 and CDR2: MNHEY, SVGEGT.

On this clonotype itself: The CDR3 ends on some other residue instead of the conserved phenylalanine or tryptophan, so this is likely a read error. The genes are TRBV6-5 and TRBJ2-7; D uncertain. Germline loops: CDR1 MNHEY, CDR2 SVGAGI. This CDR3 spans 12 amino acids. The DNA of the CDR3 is TGTGCCAGTAGTTTCCTGGATGCAGATCAGTACTGC. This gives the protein CASSFLDADQYC.

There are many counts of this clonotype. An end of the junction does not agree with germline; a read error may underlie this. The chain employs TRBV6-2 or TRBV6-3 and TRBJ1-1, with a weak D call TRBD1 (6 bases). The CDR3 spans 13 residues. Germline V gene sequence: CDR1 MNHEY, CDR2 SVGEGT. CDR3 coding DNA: TGTGCCAGCAGTTACCAGGGGTCCACTGAAGCGTTCTTT. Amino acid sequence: CASSYQGSTEAFF.

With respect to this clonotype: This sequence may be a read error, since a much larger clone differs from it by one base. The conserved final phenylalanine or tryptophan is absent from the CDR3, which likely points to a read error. CDR3 in amino acids: CSVQVAAGNTIYL. CDR3 in DNA: TGCAGCGTTCAGGTGGCAGCCGGAAACACCATATATCTT. The chain has TRBV29-1 and TRBJ1-3, with D unresolved. Trimming shortened V by 5 bases and J by 4 bases, and 12 bases separated the two germline ends. Germline V gene lookup returns CDR1 SQVTM and CDR2 ANQGSEA. The CDR3 loop spans 13 amino acids.

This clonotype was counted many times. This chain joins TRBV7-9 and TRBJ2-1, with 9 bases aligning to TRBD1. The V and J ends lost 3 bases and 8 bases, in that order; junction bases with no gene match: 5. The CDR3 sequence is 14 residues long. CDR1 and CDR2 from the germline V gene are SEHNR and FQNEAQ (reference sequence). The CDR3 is CASSFGQGIDEQFF. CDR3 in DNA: TGTGCCAGCAGCTTTGGACAGGGGATCGATGAGCAGTTCTTC.

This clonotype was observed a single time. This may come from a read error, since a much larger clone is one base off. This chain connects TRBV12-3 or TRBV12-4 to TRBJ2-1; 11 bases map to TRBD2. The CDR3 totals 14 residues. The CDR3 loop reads CDSSLAGGHNEQFF. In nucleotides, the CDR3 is TGTGACAGCAGTCTAGCGGGGGGCCACAATGAGCAGTTCTTC.

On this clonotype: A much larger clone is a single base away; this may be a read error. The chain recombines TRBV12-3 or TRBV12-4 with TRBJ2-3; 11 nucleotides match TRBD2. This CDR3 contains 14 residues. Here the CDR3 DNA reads TGTGTCAGCAGTCTAGCGGGGGGCGGAGATACGCAGTATTTT. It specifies CVSSLAGGGDTQYF.

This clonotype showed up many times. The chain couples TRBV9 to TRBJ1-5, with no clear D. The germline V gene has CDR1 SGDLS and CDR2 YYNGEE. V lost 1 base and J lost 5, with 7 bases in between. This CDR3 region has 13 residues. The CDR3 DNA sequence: TGTGCCAGCAGCGTATACAGCGATCAGCCCCAGCATTTT. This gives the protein CASSVYSDQPQHF.

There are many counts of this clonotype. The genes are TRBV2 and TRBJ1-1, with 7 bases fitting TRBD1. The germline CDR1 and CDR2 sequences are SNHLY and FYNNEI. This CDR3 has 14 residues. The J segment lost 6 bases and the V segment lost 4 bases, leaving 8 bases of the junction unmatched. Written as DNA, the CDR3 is TGTGCCAGCAGTGGGGGGACAGTCTTTTCTGAAGCTTTCTTT. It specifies CASSGGTVFSEAFF. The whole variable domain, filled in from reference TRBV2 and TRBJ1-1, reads EPEVTQTPSHQVTQMGQEVILRCVPISNHLYFYWYRQILGQKVEFLVSFYNNEISEKSEIFDDQFSVERPDGSNFTLKIRSTKLEDSAMYFCASSGGTVFSEAFFGQGTRLTVV.

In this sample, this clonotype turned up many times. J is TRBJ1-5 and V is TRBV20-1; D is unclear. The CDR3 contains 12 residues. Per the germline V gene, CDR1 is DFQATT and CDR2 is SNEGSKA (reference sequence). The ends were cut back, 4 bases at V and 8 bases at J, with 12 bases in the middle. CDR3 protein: CSATQRAKPQHF. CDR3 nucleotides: TGCAGTGCTACCCAAAGGGCCAAGCCCCAGCATTTT.

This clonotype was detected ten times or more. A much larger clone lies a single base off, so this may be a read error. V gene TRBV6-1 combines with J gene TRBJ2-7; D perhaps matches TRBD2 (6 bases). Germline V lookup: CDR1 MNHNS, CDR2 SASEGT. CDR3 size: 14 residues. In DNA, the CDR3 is TGTGCCGGCAGTACGACCGGGACTCTCTACGAGCAGTACTTC. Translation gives CAGSTTGTLYEQYF.

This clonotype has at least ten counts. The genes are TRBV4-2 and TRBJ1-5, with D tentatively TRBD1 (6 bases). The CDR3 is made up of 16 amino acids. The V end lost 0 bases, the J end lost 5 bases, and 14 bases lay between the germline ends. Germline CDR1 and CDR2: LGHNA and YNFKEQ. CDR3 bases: TGTGCCAGCAGCCAAGATTTGGGGGGGGCCCATCAGCCCCAGCATTTT. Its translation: CASSQDLGGAHQPQHF.

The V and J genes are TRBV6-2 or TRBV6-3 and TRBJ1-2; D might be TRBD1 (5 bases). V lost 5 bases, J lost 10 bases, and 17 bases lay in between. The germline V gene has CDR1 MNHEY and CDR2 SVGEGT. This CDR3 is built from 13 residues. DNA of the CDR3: TGTGCCAGCAGTCGGGCCCAGGGCTATAACTACACCTTC. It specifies CASSRAQGYNYTF.